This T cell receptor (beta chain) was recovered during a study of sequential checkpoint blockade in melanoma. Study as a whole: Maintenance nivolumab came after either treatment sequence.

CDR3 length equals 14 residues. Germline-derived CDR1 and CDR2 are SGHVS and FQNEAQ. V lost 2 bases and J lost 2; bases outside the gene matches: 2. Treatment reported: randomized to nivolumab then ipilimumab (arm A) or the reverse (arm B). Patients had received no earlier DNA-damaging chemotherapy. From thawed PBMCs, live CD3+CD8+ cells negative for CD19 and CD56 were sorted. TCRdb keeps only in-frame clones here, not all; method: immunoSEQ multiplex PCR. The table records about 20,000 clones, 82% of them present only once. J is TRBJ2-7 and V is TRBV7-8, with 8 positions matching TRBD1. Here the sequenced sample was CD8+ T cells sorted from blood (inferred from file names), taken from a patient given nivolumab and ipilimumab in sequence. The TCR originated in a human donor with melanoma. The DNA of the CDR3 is TGTGCCAGCAGCTTAAAACAGGGGGCCTACGAGCAGTACTTC. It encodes CASSLKQGAYEQYF.